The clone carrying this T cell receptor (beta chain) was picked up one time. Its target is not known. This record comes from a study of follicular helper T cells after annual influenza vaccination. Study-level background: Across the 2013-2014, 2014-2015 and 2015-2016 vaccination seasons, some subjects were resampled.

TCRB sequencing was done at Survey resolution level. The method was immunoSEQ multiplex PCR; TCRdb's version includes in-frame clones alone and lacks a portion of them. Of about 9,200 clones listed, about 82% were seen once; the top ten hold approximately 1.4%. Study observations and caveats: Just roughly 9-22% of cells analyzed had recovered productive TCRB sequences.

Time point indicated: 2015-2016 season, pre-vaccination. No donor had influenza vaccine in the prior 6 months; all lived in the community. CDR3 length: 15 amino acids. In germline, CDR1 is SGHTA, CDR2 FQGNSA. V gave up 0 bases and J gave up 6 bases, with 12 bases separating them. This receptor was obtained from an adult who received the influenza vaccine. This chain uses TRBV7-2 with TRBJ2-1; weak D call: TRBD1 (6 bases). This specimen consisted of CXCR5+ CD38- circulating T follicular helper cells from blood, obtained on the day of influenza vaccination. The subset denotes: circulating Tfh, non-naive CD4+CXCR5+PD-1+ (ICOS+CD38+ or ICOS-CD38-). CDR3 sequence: CASSLAQNRVNEQFF. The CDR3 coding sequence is TGTGCCAGCAGCTTAGCCCAAAACAGGGTCAATGAGCAGTTCTTC.